The 16 T cell receptor beta chains below come from one sample, sequenced in a study of cytomegalovirus exposure and HLA in healthy donors. Use of 60 Vbeta and 13 Jbeta primers characterized the PCR. Profiling relied on immunoSEQ multiplex PCR, and the TCRdb table lists in-frame clones only, not all of them. Of roughly 190,000 clones detected, about 80% appear once; the ten largest clones hold approximately 2%. The sequencing input was PBMCs. The source is a woman in her 30s in good health and CMV-seropositive.

This clone was seen only once. The rearrangement uses TRBV30 and TRBJ1-1; D may be TRBD1 (5 bases). CDR1 is GTSNPN and CDR2 is SVGIG in the germline V gene (reference sequence). V lost 3 bases to trimming and J lost 4 bases, with 12 bases between them. This CDR3 has 13 amino acids. The DNA for the CDR3 is TGTGCCTGGAGGGGAAGGGGCCGCACTGAAGCTTTCTTT. It encodes CAWRGRGRTEAFF. Full variable domain (remainder filled in from reference TRBV30 and TRBJ1-1): SQTIHQWPATLVQPVGSPLSLECTVEGTSNPNLYWYRQAAGRGLQLLFYSVGIGQISSEVPQNLSASRPQDRQFILSSKKLLLSDSGFYLCAWRGRGRTEAFFGQGTRLTVV.

With respect to this clone: Germline is not matched at one junction end, which may reflect a read error. CDR3 DNA sequence: TGTGTCAGCAGCTTTTCGCCGGGGAGCTCCTACGAGCAGTACTTC. This translates into CVSSFSPGSSYEQYF. The chain combines TRBV7-2 with TRBJ2-7; TRBD2 might be the D (5 bases). Germline V gives CDR1 SGHTA, CDR2 FQGNSA. The length of the CDR3 is 15 residues.

The chain's CDR3 is CASSHTPGDGVDEQFF. CDR3 in DNA: TGTGCCAGCAGCCACACACCAGGGGATGGTGTCGATGAGCAGTTCTTC. The chain has TRBV14 and TRBJ2-1; a possible D gene is TRBD1 (6 bases). Germline lookup yields CDR1 SGHDN and CDR2 FVKESK. The CDR3 totals 16 residues. Trimming pared 3 bases from V and 8 bases from J, leaving 20 bases between.

This clone was counted only a few times. The chain's CDR3 is CAWSVQGADTQYF. The CDR3 coding sequence is TGTGCCTGGAGTGTACAGGGGGCAGATACGCAGTATTTT. This chain links TRBV30 with TRBJ2-3; 8 nucleotides align to TRBD1. Per the germline V gene, CDR1 is GTSNPN and CDR2 is SVGIG (reference sequence). V gave up 0 bases and J gave up 4 bases; unmatched junction bases: 0. The CDR3 length is 13 residues. Combining the CDR3 with reference TRBV30 and TRBJ2-3 gives the whole variable domain SQTIHQWPATLVQPVGSPLSLECTVEGTSNPNLYWYRQAAGRGLQLLFYSVGIGQISSEVPQNLSASRPQDRQFILSSKKLLLSDSGFYLCAWSVQGADTQYFGPGTRLTVL.

This clone occurred once. The chain uses TRBV11-3 and TRBJ2-3; the D is unclear. This CDR3 region has 13 residues. Germline values: CDR1 SGHNT, CDR2 YENEEA. V was pared by 4 bases and J by 6 bases, with 11 bases between. CDR3 sequence (DNA): TGTGCCAGCAGCTCCCTTCTTGTCGATACGCAGTATTTT. Translating gives CASSSLLVDTQYF. Full variable domain (outside the CDR3, taken from reference TRBV11-3 and TRBJ2-3): EAGVVQSPRYKIIEKKQPVAFWCNPISGHNTLYWYLQNLGQGPELLIRYENEEAVDDSQLPKDRFSAERLKGVDSTLKIQPAELGDSAVYLCASSSLLVDTQYFGPGTRLTVL.

This sequence joins TRBV6-1 and TRBJ2-7, with D possibly matching TRBD1 (6 bases). CDR1 and CDR2 from the germline V gene are MNHNS and SASEGT. The V and J ends lost 4 bases and 3 bases respectively, with 16 bases between them. The CDR3 has 15 amino acids. The CDR3 spells CASSAIQGSGYEQYF. The CDR3, as DNA: TGTGCCAGCAGTGCGATACAGGGATCGGGCTACGAGCAGTACTTC.

This clone appeared a single time. V and J are TRBV9 and TRBJ1-6; 8 nucleotides agree with TRBD1. J gave up 7 bases and V 4 bases, and 4 bases lay outside the gene matches. From germline, CDR1 is SGDLS and CDR2 YYNGEE. The CDR3 runs 14 residues. The CDR3 coding sequence is TGTGCCAGCAGCAAAGGGACAGGCAATTCACCCCTCCACTTT. Translated: CASSKGTGNSPLHF. The full variable domain, its missing parts supplied by reference TRBV9 and TRBJ1-6, is DSGVTQTPKHLITATGQRVTLRCSPRSGDLSVYWYQQSLDQGLQFLIQYYNGEERAKGNILERFSAQQFPDLHSELNLSSLELGDSALYFCASSKGTGNSPLHFGNGTRLTVT.

J is TRBJ2-3 and V is TRBV5-1; D might be TRBD1 (5 bases). V lost 5 bases, J lost 1 base, and 14 bases lay in between. The CDR3 length is 15 residues. Germline V CDR1 and CDR2: SGHRS, YFSETQ. CDR3 region: CASSPDTGGTDTQYF. CDR3 nucleotides: TGCGCCAGCAGTCCGGACACAGGAGGCACAGATACGCAGTATTTT.

This chain links TRBV18 with TRBJ1-6; D is undetermined. Trimming removed 0 bases from V and 6 bases from J, with 9 bases in between. The length of the CDR3 is 15 residues. Germline CDR1 KGHSH, CDR2 LQKENI. CDR3 DNA sequence: TGTGCCAGCTCACCACCTGCGGGCTCTAATTCACCCCTCCACTTT. This gives the protein CASSPPAGSNSPLHF.

This clone was counted between two and nine times. CDR3 nucleotide sequence: TGTGCCAGCAGTTCCCCTCTCGGGGAGGAGCTGTTTTTT. Translated, it gives CASSSPLGEELFF. V gene TRBV6-6 combines with J gene TRBJ2-2, with D perhaps TRBD2 (5 bases). The CDR3 totals 13 residues. With 4 bases removed from V and 10 bases from J, the gap between germline ends came to 13 bases. The germline CDR1 and CDR2 sequences are MNHNY and SVGAGI (reference sequence).

This chain links TRBV7-6 with TRBJ2-2; 11 nucleotides agree with TRBD1. This CDR3 has 18 amino acids. V was clipped by 1 base and J by 0 bases; unmatched bases: 4. Germline V gene sequence: CDR1 SGHVS, CDR2 FNYEAQ. DNA for the CDR3: TGTGCCAGCAGCTTAGTAGTGGGACAGGGGGCGAACACCGGGGAGCTGTTTTTT. Translated: CASSLVVGQGANTGELFF.

The chain joins TRBV9 to TRBJ2-5; 7 bases are shared with TRBD2. This CDR3 contains 14 residues. J gave up 5 bases and V 0 bases, and 4 bases lay outside the gene matches. Germline V gives CDR1 SGDLS, CDR2 YYNGEE. The chain's CDR3 is CASSVVGSGETQYF. The CDR3 coding sequence is TGTGCCAGCAGCGTAGTGGGTAGCGGGGAGACCCAGTACTTC.

The chain is built from TRBV19 and TRBJ1-1, with TRBD1 as a possible D gene (5 bases). Trimming left V 5 bases short and J 11 bases short, with 12 bases between. Per the germline V gene, CDR1 is LNHDA and CDR2 is SQIVND (reference sequence). The CDR3 has 11 amino acids. The CDR3, as DNA: TGTGCCAGTAGTCAAAAGGGGTTTGCTTTCTTT. Protein sequence: CASSQKGFAFF.

The CDR3 region is CASSLGLHNSPLHF. In DNA form, the CDR3 reads TGTGCCAGCAGTTTAGGCCTGCATAATTCACCCCTCCACTTT. V and J are TRBV28 and TRBJ1-6; unclear D gene. The V end was cut by 2 bases, the J end by 5 bases, with 7 bases between. CDR1 MDHEN and CDR2 SYDVKM come from the germline V gene. This CDR3 is 14 amino acids long.

This rearrangement joins TRBV4-1 to TRBJ2-1; 10 nucleotides agree with TRBD2. This CDR3 is built from 17 residues. Germline V gene sequence: CDR1 MGHRA, CDR2 YSYEKL. The V and J ends lost 0 bases and 3 bases, in that order; junction bases with no gene match: 5. Written as DNA, the CDR3 is TGCGCCAGCAGCCAAGACCTACGGACTAGCGGCTACAATGAGCAGTTCTTC. It specifies CASSQDLRTSGYNEQFF.

This CDR3 is CASSLASSSPYNEQFF. In DNA form, the CDR3 reads TGTGCCAGCAGCTTGGCTTCTAGCAGTCCCTACAATGAGCAGTTCTTC. This chain joins TRBV5-4 and TRBJ2-1; weak D call: TRBD2 (5 bases). V was shortened by 0 bases and J by 2 bases, with 12 bases between the two germline ends. The CDR3 loop spans 16 amino acids. Looked up from germline, CDR1 is SGHNT and CDR2 is YYREEE (reference sequence).